This T cell receptor beta chain was profiled in a study of blood T cell repertoires in COVID-19. Study information: Some COVID-19 samples were acute and others convalescent; all came from the United States, Italy and Spain. PBMCs, B-cell-depleted T cells, or T cells provided the cDNA or gDNA that made up the material.

From germline, CDR1 is KGHSH and CDR2 LQKENI. This CDR3 has 13 residues. The V and J ends lost 3 bases and 6 bases respectively, with 11 bases between them. The data were produced by immunoSEQ multiplex PCR, yet TCRdb's version contains in-frame clones alone and is incomplete. Found here are 100,000 to 150,000 clones, about 74% of them singletons; the top ten hold around 5.9%. Sequencing used peripheral blood. The chain couples TRBV18 to TRBJ1-2; D might be TRBD1 (6 bases). The sequence was obtained from a man aged 55 to 70 with acute or convalescent COVID-19. In nucleotides, the CDR3 is TGTGCCAGCTCACCTCAGGGGTCTGATGGCTACACCTTC. Translating gives CASSPQGSDGYTF.